These 9 T cell receptor beta chains were all obtained from the same sample, sequenced in a study of T cell responses to AZD1222 COVID-19 vaccine. Generated by immunoSEQ multiplex PCR, the TCRdb table keeps only in-frame clones and is missing some. The data show 100,000 to 150,000 clones, roughly 85% seen once. This sample comprised peripheral blood, obtained 28 days after the second dose of the MenACWY control vaccine. Receptors originate from an adult who received the MenACWY meningococcal vaccine as a control.

CDR3 sequence: CASTKNGGNEQFF. DNA for the CDR3: TGTGCCAGCACCAAAAATGGAGGGAATGAGCAGTTCTTC. This chain links TRBV12-3 or TRBV12-4 with TRBJ2-1; maybe TRBD2 (6 bases). This CDR3 has 13 residues. V lost 7 bases and J lost 7, with 14 bases in between.

The chain has TRBV20-1 and TRBJ1-5; D is uncertain. The germline V and J ends were trimmed by 3 bases and 3 bases, with 3 bases remaining between them. The V gene's germline CDR1 is DFQATT and CDR2 SNEGSKA (reference sequence). The CDR3 contains 11 residues. The CDR3 sequence is CSARDNQPQHF. Here the CDR3 DNA reads TGCAGTGCTAGGGACAATCAGCCCCAGCATTTT.

J is TRBJ2-5 and V is TRBV19; the match to TRBD1 covers 12 bases. CDR3 length: 13 amino acids. Germline CDR1 reads LNHDA; CDR2 reads SQIVND (reference sequence). V shed 4 bases and J 7 bases; nucleotides not matched to a gene: 1. The CDR3 sequence is CASSRGQGATQYF. CDR3 DNA: TGTGCCAGTAGTAGGGGACAGGGGGCGACCCAGTACTTC.

The chain couples TRBV2 to TRBJ2-7; TRBD2 might be the D (6 bases). Germline V CDR1 and CDR2: SNHLY, FYNNEI. V gave up 5 bases and J gave up 5 bases, with 19 bases separating them. The CDR3 consists of 15 residues. CDR3 sequence reads: CASSPTYWEDNEQYV. DNA for the CDR3: TGTGCCAGCAGTCCCACCTATTGGGAGGACAACGAGCAGTACGTC.

This chain joins TRBV7-9 and TRBJ2-7, with 7 bases identical to TRBD2. CDR1 and CDR2 (germline): SEHNR, FQNEAQ (reference sequence). V shed 3 bases and J 3 bases; nucleotides not matched to a gene: 5. The CDR3 totals 14 residues. CDR3 in amino acids: CASSFGLDFYEQYF. The CDR3 DNA sequence: TGTGCCAGCAGCTTTGGACTAGACTTCTACGAGCAGTACTTC. The full variable domain, its missing parts supplied by reference TRBV7-9 and TRBJ2-7, is DTGVSQNPRHKITKRGQNVTFRCDPISEHNRLYWYRQTLGQGPEFLTYFQNEAQLEKSRLLSDRFSAERPKGSFSTLEIQRTEQGDSAMYLCASSFGLDFYEQYFGPGTRLTVT.

The J gene is TRBJ1-1, the V gene TRBV6-5; no definite D call. CDR1 MNHEY and CDR2 SVGAGI come from the germline V gene. Trimming stripped 2 bases from V and 0 bases from J, with 7 bases between. The CDR3 runs to 14 residues. The CDR3 DNA reads as TGTGCCAGCAGTTACCCCACCATGAACACTGAAGCTTTCTTT. It yields the protein CASSYPTMNTEAFF.

The V call is TRBV6-5, the J call TRBJ1-1, with unresolved D. The CDR3 length is 15 residues. The V end was cut by 2 bases, the J end by 2 bases, with 12 bases between. In germline, CDR1 is MNHEY, CDR2 SVGAGI. The CDR3 loop is CASSYLSVPNTEAFF. CDR3 in DNA: TGTGCCAGCAGTTACCTCTCTGTCCCTAACACTGAAGCTTTCTTT.

This chain uses TRBV7-3 with TRBJ2-1; D perhaps matches TRBD2 (7 bases). From germline, CDR1 is SGHTA and CDR2 FQGTGA. The V and J ends lost 5 bases and 6 bases respectively, with 17 bases between them. There are 15 residues in the CDR3. The CDR3 DNA follows: TGTGCCAGCAGCCCTCGGGCGGGGGCGGGCAATGAGCAGTTCTTC. It translates to CASSPRAGAGNEQFF.

The rearrangement links TRBV18 to TRBJ1-2; TRBD1 might be the D (5 bases). This CDR3 region has 13 residues. Germline CDR1 is KGHSH and CDR2 is LQKENI. V was cut by 6 bases and J by 2 bases, with 10 bases left in between. The CDR3 reads CASSWDENYGYTF. For the CDR3, the DNA is TGTGCCAGCTCGTGGGACGAAAACTATGGCTACACCTTC.